This T cell receptor (beta chain) was profiled in a study of blood T cells in healthy people across ages. Overall study results and limits: Expanded clonotype shifts may have been confounded, as the donors had an unknown CMV status. Significant beta diversity loss was already apparent by age roughly 44, declining roughly linearly.

A remark on this clonotype: The antigen is unknown.

PCR was performed a second time for roughly 7 to 12 cycles using a sample-barcoded 5' primer and a J-beta primer mix. Tags on each cDNA molecule came from a template-switch adaptor with 12 random nucleotides. TCRdb re-called the 5' RACE reads through MiXCR, storing one row per CDR3 protein. The sample has about 680,000 distinct CDR3 sequences; around half are singletons. CDR1 and CDR2 (germline): MNHEY, SVGAGI. The J segment lost 3 bases and the V segment lost 6 bases, leaving 8 bases of the junction unmatched. This CDR3 contains 16 residues. The study isolated at least 6 million PBMCs from each sample.

The sequenced sample consisted of blood. The origin of this receptor is a woman aged 55-69 years in good health. V usage is TRBV6-5 and J usage is TRBJ2-3; 11 positions match TRBD2. The CDR3 is CASRKLAGDWTDTQYF. The CDR3 coding sequence is TGTGCCAGCAGAAAACTAGCGGGAGATTGGACAGATACGCAGTATTTT.